This T cell receptor beta chain was profiled in a study of cytomegalovirus exposure and HLA in healthy donors. Using immunoSEQ multiplex PCR, the repertoire was profiled, and TCRdb retains in-frame clones only, with some absent. The table lists 150,000 to 200,000 clones, 70% to 90% of them singletons, with 2% to 2.5% in the top ten. The germline V gene encodes CDR1 SGDLS and CDR2 YYNGEE. Deletions cut 0 bases from V and 1 base from J, with 7 bases between. The CDR3 runs to 14 residues. This chain connects TRBV9 to TRBJ1-1; D ambiguous. This TCR came from a young man in good health and CMV-seropositive. Sequenced sample: PBMCs. As DNA, the CDR3 is TGTGCCAGCAGCGTAGTCCCCAGGAACACTGAAGCTTTCTTT. It yields the protein CASSVVPRNTEAFF.